The entry below gives a single TCR beta chain sequence along with its context. Antigen unknown. The data were produced by immunoSEQ multiplex PCR, yet TCRdb's version contains in-frame clones alone and is incomplete. The sample carries about 85,000 clones, around 90% recorded once. The source of the sample is a study of T cell responses to AZD1222 COVID-19 vaccine. Study-wide findings and caveats: Repertoires in all cases were sampled only once the peak T cell response had passed. Dominant CD4 TCR responses targeted spike regions 160-218 and 743-854. Regions left unmutated in variants are reportedly the target of nearly half of spike-specific TCRs.

The germline V gene encodes CDR1 MNHNS and CDR2 SASEGT. The CDR3 runs 17 residues. V was clipped by 4 bases and J by 1 base; unmatched bases: 9. This clonotype was obtained from an adult in good health. The chain links TRBV6-1 to TRBJ1-1; 10 bases fit TRBD1. Sequences were derived from peripheral blood, sampled on day 0 of AZD1222 vaccination. The chain's CDR3 is CASSALPGQGGNTEAFF. The CDR3 nucleotides are TGTGCCAGCAGTGCCTTACCCGGACAGGGGGGGAACACTGAAGCTTTCTTT.